This T cell receptor (beta chain) was sequenced in a study of cytomegalovirus exposure and HLA in healthy donors. As for this clone: Its cognate antigen is unknown.

PCR employed 60 Vbeta and 13 Jbeta primers. Profiled with immunoSEQ multiplex PCR; TCRdb holds only in-frame clones, not every one. The repertoire holds about 190,000 clones, with 80% to 90% as singletons. Points from the study as a whole: Later analysis placed DRB1 highest and HLA-C lowest in TCR association rates, which differed by HLA locus. One later analysis reportedly identified an Asian-associated ancestry cluster that showed fewer N-insertions than the roughly 700-donor mean. A few chains linked to CMV were shown in vitro to be specific for CMV antigens. Per a prior analysis, the majority of TCR beta V segments were productive roughly 87% or roughly 30% of the time.

V was cut by 5 bases and J by 4 bases, with 15 bases left in between. This CDR3 has 15 amino acids. In germline, CDR1 is LNHDA, CDR2 SQIVND (reference sequence). The receptor was derived from a male donor in good health and CMV-seronegative. Sequenced sample: PBMCs. The V and J genes are TRBV19 and TRBJ1-5, with D possibly TRBD1 on 6 matching bases. The CDR3 is CASSETGRANQPQHF. The CDR3 nucleotides read TGTGCCAGTAGTGAAACAGGGCGAGCTAATCAGCCCCAGCATTTT. Combining the CDR3 with reference TRBV19 and TRBJ1-5 gives the whole variable domain DGGITQSPKYLFRKEGQNVTLSCEQNLNHDAMYWYRQDPGQGLRLIYYSQIVNDFQKGDIAEGYSVSREKKESFPLTVTSAQKNPTAFYLCASSETGRANQPQHFGDGTRLSIL.